This T cell receptor beta chain was sequenced for a study of blood T cell repertoires in COVID-19. Original analysis: Cell counts per sample came from amplifying reference gene primers. Sequencing used immunoSEQ multiplex PCR; TCRdb keeps in-frame clones, though not all of them. V and J calls and clone size are as listed in that table; D and trimming were resolved from the DNA. Here the sample spans some 260,000 clones, around four fifths being singletons. This CDR3 region has 14 residues. In germline, CDR1 is SGDLS, CDR2 YYNGEE. The ends lost 4 bases at V and 6 bases at J; junction bases unmatched: 8.

The V and J genes are TRBV9 and TRBJ2-7, with 9 bases identical to TRBD1. The receptor comes from a woman aged 40-49 years with active or convalescent COVID-19. The sequenced material came from peripheral blood. The CDR3 sequence is CASSLSGQGPEQYF. CDR3 DNA sequence: TGTGCCAGCAGCCTTTCGGGACAGGGCCCCGAGCAGTACTTC.